The 20 T cell receptor beta chains listed next were all sequenced from one sample in a study of OX40 agonist ivuxolimab in advanced cancers. Clones were sequenced by immunoSEQ multiplex PCR, and TCRdb holds only the in-frame ones, with some missing. The sample records fewer than 50,000 clones, 85% to 95% being singletons. The sample consisted of CD4+ or CD8+ T cells sorted from blood, taken in a trial of the OX40 agonist ivuxolimab. The receptors were gathered from an adult with an advanced solid tumor such as melanoma, head and neck, liver or kidney cancer.

V and J are TRBV5-4 and TRBJ2-3, with 9 nucleotides matching TRBD2. J lost 3 bases, V lost 5 bases, and 4 bases had no gene match. Germline loops: CDR1 SGHNT, CDR2 YYREEE (reference sequence). This CDR3 contains 14 residues. CDR3 sequence reads: CASRGAGGTDTQYF. The CDR3 region has the DNA TGTGCCAGCAGGGGAGCGGGAGGAACAGATACGCAGTATTTT.

The chain carries TRBV27 and TRBJ2-7; 9 nucleotides align to TRBD2. V lost 2 bases, J lost 4 bases, and 12 bases stayed unmatched. Germline V gene lookup returns CDR1 MNHEY and CDR2 SMNVEV (reference sequence). The CDR3 sequence is 17 residues long. In nucleotides, the CDR3 is TGTGCCAGCAGTTTAGAGGCGGGAGGGCGATTAAGATACGAGCAGTACTTC. As protein: CASSLEAGGRLRYEQYF.

This clone was counted once. The rearrangement joins TRBV10-3 to TRBJ1-5; the D gene is possibly TRBD1 (5 bases). Germline V CDR1 and CDR2: ENHRY, SYGVKD. Trimming pared 10 bases from V and 3 bases from J, leaving 13 bases between. The CDR3 runs to 13 residues. This CDR3 reads CATKGDPNQPQHF. CDR3 nucleotide sequence: TGTGCCACCAAAGGGGATCCCAATCAGCCCCAGCATTTT.

The chain has TRBV6-5 and TRBJ2-2; D is unresolved. There are 14 residues in the CDR3. Looked up from germline, CDR1 is MNHEY and CDR2 is SVGAGI. V lost 5 bases and J lost 9, with 16 bases in between. As DNA, the CDR3 is TGTGCCAGCAGTGCGGCGCCTGGGCCCCGGGAGCTGTTTTTT. This translates into CASSAAPGPRELFF.

In this sample, this clone turned up once. The J gene is TRBJ2-7, the V gene TRBV4-2; 7 bases line up with TRBD1. This CDR3 is built from 15 residues. The junction had 7 bases not matched to a gene; V was cut back by 0 bases and J by 5 bases. Per the germline V gene, CDR1 is LGHNA and CDR2 is YNFKEQ. The CDR3 reads CASSQEGQAADEQYF. The CDR3 nucleotides read TGTGCCAGCAGCCAAGAAGGACAGGCCGCAGACGAGCAGTACTTC.

The chain recombines TRBV30 with TRBJ2-2; D may be TRBD2 (6 bases). Trimming took off 0 bases at V and 6 bases at J, with 8 bases between the two ends. The CDR3 loop spans 13 amino acids. Germline V gene data show CDR1 as GTSNPN and CDR2 as SVGIG (reference sequence). The DNA of the CDR3 is TGTGCCTGGAGTGTACTAGCCCCCGGGGAGCTGTTTTTT. Protein sequence: CAWSVLAPGELFF.

The chain carries TRBV18 and TRBJ2-4; D may correspond to TRBD1 or TRBD2 (5 bases each). The CDR3 is 21 residues long. Trimming removed 0 bases from V and 0 bases from J, with 24 bases in between. CDR1 is KGHSH and CDR2 is LQKENI in the germline V gene. The CDR3 reads CASSPPQWDDARTLAKNIQYF. The CDR3 DNA reads as TGTGCCAGCTCACCACCGCAATGGGACGACGCCCGAACATTAGCCAAAAACATTCAGTACTTC.

The chain couples TRBV4-1 to TRBJ2-2; weak D call: TRBD1 (5 bases). Germline CDR1 and CDR2: MGHRA and YSYEKL. The CDR3 has 15 residues. Trimming pared 3 bases from V and 7 bases from J, leaving 15 bases between. The DNA for the CDR3 is TGCGCCAGCAGCCAGATTCGACAGTCCGACGGGGAGCTGTTTTTT. It specifies CASSQIRQSDGELFF.

The chain employs TRBV18 and TRBJ2-1; D call uncertain. This CDR3 spans 15 amino acids. Looked up from germline, CDR1 is KGHSH and CDR2 is LQKENI. V was cut by 0 bases and J by 0 bases, with 6 bases left in between. This chain's CDR3 is CASSPPESSYNEQFF. The DNA of the CDR3 is TGTGCCAGCTCACCACCAGAGAGCTCCTACAATGAGCAGTTCTTC.

The gene calls are TRBV19 and TRBJ2-6; D gene unclear. The length of the CDR3 is 16 residues. V was shortened by 1 base and J by 1 base, with 8 bases between the two germline ends. Germline V gene data show CDR1 as LNHDA and CDR2 as SQIVND (reference sequence). As DNA, the CDR3 is TGTGCCAGTAGTATAGCTGGGTGGTCTGGGGCCAACGTCCTGACTTTC. Translating gives CASSIAGWSGANVLTF.

This chain links TRBV5-1 with TRBJ2-3; D is uncertain. Germline CDR1 SGHRS, CDR2 YFSETQ. The CDR3 covers 15 residues. Trimming removed 4 bases at V and 1 base at J, with 13 bases between. CDR3 amino acids: CASSRPGWGTDTQYF. The CDR3, as DNA: TGCGCCAGCAGCCGACCAGGATGGGGCACAGATACGCAGTATTTT.

The chain couples TRBV7-8 to TRBJ2-7; D unresolved. The CDR3 extends over 12 amino acids. Germline loops: CDR1 SGHVS, CDR2 FQNEAQ. V was pared by 2 bases and J by 1 base, with 3 bases between. The CDR3 DNA reads as TGTGCCAGCAGCTTACAGTCCTACGAGCAGTACTTC. Its protein product is CASSLQSYEQYF.

On this clone itself: The sample has other DNA sequences that encode this CDR3 too. The chain carries TRBV5-1 and TRBJ2-7; unclear D gene. CDR1 SGHRS and CDR2 YFSETQ come from the germline V gene. This CDR3 is 12 amino acids long. V was cut by 0 bases and J by 4 bases, with 5 bases left in between. CDR3 sequence (DNA): TGCGCCAGCAGCTTGGAAGGTTACGAGCAGTACTTC. Amino acid sequence: CASSLEGYEQYF.

This rearrangement joins TRBV19 to TRBJ1-1, with 11 bases that match TRBD1. J gave up 5 bases and V 9 bases, and 2 bases lay outside the gene matches. This CDR3 has 12 residues. In germline, CDR1 is LNHDA, CDR2 SQIVND (reference sequence). In nucleotides, the CDR3 is TGTGCCAGCCGGGACAGGGGGACTGAAGCTTTCTTT. Translating gives CASRDRGTEAFF.

The rearrangement links TRBV9 to TRBJ2-2; possibly TRBD1 for D (5 bases). V lost 3 bases and J 7 bases, leaving 13 bases between the germline ends. This CDR3 region has 14 residues. Germline values: CDR1 SGDLS, CDR2 YYNGEE. CDR3 coding DNA: TGTGCCAGCAGCGGGCAGGGTTCTGGCGGGGAGCTGTTTTTT. It is translated as CASSGQGSGGELFF.

The chain employs TRBV7-2 and TRBJ2-1; D gene uncertain. The V and J ends lost 1 base and 14 bases respectively, with 9 bases between them. This CDR3 has 11 residues. Germline V gene data show CDR1 as SGHTA and CDR2 as FQGNSA. The CDR3 nucleotides read TGTGCCAGCAGCTTAGGTTCTCGGAAGTTCTTC. Amino acids: CASSLGSRKFF.

V and J are TRBV30 and TRBJ2-3; 10 nucleotides match TRBD2. Germline V gene lookup returns CDR1 GTSNPN and CDR2 SVGIG (reference sequence). J lost 3 bases, V lost 1 base, and 25 bases had no gene match. CDR3 length: 22 residues. The CDR3 protein is CAWSDGTANSFLAGASTDTQYF. The CDR3 DNA reads as TGTGCCTGGAGTGACGGGACAGCCAACTCCTTTCTAGCGGGAGCATCGACAGATACGCAGTATTTT. The full variable domain, its missing parts supplied by reference TRBV30 and TRBJ2-3, is SQTIHQWPATLVQPVGSPLSLECTVEGTSNPNLYWYRQAAGRGLQLLFYSVGIGQISSEVPQNLSASRPQDRQFILSSKKLLLSDSGFYLCAWSDGTANSFLAGASTDTQYFGPGTRLTVL.

The table lists this clone with a count of one. The chain employs TRBV28 and TRBJ1-2, with TRBD1 as a possible D gene (6 bases). CDR3 length equals 12 residues. Trimming removed 5 bases from V and 5 bases from J, with 9 bases in between. Germline CDR1 is MDHEN and CDR2 is SYDVKM. CDR3 nucleotide sequence: TGTGCCAGCAGTGGGGGGGCGTATGGCTACACCTTC. Amino acids: CASSGGAYGYTF.

This clone was seen just once. The V call is TRBV5-8, the J call TRBJ1-5; no firm D call. CDR3 length equals 16 residues. Trimming left V 3 bases short and J 4 bases short, with 17 bases between. The germline V gene encodes CDR1 SGHTS and CDR2 YDEGEE. Here the CDR3 reads CASSSPRHNPNQPQHF. CDR3 in DNA: TGTGCCAGCAGCTCCCCCCGACACAACCCAAATCAGCCCCAGCATTTT.

The V gene is TRBV7-9, the J gene TRBJ2-7; D possibly corresponds to TRBD2 (6 bases). CDR1 is SEHNR and CDR2 is FQNEAQ in the germline V gene (reference sequence). Trimming pared 7 bases from V and 9 bases from J, leaving 13 bases between. The CDR3 is 11 residues long. The CDR3 region has the DNA TGTGCCAGCATCCAGGAGGGGACGCAGTACTTC. Translating it yields CASIQEGTQYF.